A selection of T cell receptor beta chains follows, all from one sample in a study of cytomegalovirus exposure and HLA in healthy donors. This table comes from immunoSEQ multiplex PCR, and its TCRdb copy is limited to in-frame clones, with some not included. The sample contains about 120,000 clones, 75% to 85% of which appear only once. Sequencing was done on a sample of PBMCs. The source is a man aged 25-45 years in good health and CMV-seropositive. CDR3s include the opening cysteine and the closing phenylalanine or tryptophan. D genes are given only for firm matches. Some rows have no size entry. The others give once, few or many, or a class for an expanded clone.

D gene: NA; clone size: NA; J gene: TRBJ2-3; V gene: TRBV19; CDR3 DNA: TGTGCCAGTAGTGCCTACAGGATACGCACAGATACGCAGTATTTT; CDR3 protein: CASSAYRIRTDTQYF
D gene: NA; clone size: NA; J gene: TRBJ1-5; V gene: TRBV21-1; CDR3 DNA: TGTGCCAGCACTTCTCCGGGAGGGGGCGGTCAGCCCCAGCATTTT; CDR3 protein: CASTSPGGGGQPQHF
D gene: NA; clone size: once; J gene: TRBJ1-2; V gene: TRBV6-1; CDR3 DNA: TGTGCCAGCAGTGTCGCTGTCGGAGTTTACTATGGCTACACCTTC; CDR3 protein: CASSVAVGVYYGYTF
D gene: TRBD1; clone size: few; J gene: TRBJ2-7; V gene: TRBV6-1; CDR3 DNA: TGTGCCAGCACCCTAAGCCGGGACAGGGGCTACGAGCAGTACTTC; CDR3 protein: CASTLSRDRGYEQYF
D gene: NA; clone size: NA; J gene: TRBJ1-1; V gene: TRBV10-2; CDR3 DNA: TGCGCCAACACTCATCCCACAGGGCTGAACACTGAAGCTTTCTTT; CDR3 protein: CANTHPTGLNTEAFF
D gene: NA; clone size: few; J gene: TRBJ1-2; V gene: TRBV28; CDR3 DNA: TGTGCCAGCAGAGATCTTGTCGGGGGAGGCAACTATGGCTACACCTTC; CDR3 protein: CASRDLVGGGNYGYTF
D gene: TRBD1; clone size: NA; J gene: TRBJ1-5; V gene: TRBV28; CDR3 DNA: TGTGCCAGCAGTCCAACGGGACAGGGCTATCAGCCCCAGCATTTT; CDR3 protein: CASSPTGQGYQPQHF
D gene: NA; clone size: NA; J gene: TRBJ1-5; V gene: TRBV5-8; CDR3 DNA: TGTGCCAGCAGCTTGAGACTGCAAGATCAGCCCCAGCATTTT; CDR3 protein: CASSLRLQDQPQHF
D gene: TRBD1; clone size: NA; J gene: TRBJ2-5; V gene: TRBV4-1; CDR3 DNA: TGCGCCAGCAGCACCAGGGGGTGGGGGGAGACCCAGTACTTC; CDR3 protein: CASSTRGWGETQYF
D gene: TRBD1; clone size: NA; J gene: TRBJ1-6; V gene: TRBV5-1; CDR3 DNA: TGCGCCAGCAGCTTGGGACAGGGTCCGGAATCACCCCTCCACTTT; CDR3 protein: CASSLGQGPESPLHF
D gene: TRBD1; clone size: NA; J gene: TRBJ1-5; V gene: TRBV6-6; CDR3 DNA: TGTGCCAGCAGTGCTACAGGGGGCGGCAATCAGCCCCAGCATTTT; CDR3 protein: CASSATGGGNQPQHF
D gene: NA; clone size: NA; J gene: TRBJ2-5; V gene: TRBV7-3; CDR3 DNA: TGTGCCAGCAGCTTAACTAGTGGACAGCAAGAGACCCAGTACTTC; CDR3 protein: CASSLTSGQQETQYF
D gene: NA; clone size: NA; J gene: TRBJ2-1; V gene: TRBV5-1; CDR3 DNA: TGCGCCAGCAGCCTTGCCTCTAGCCTTCTACCCTACAATGAGCAGTTCTTC; CDR3 protein: CASSLASSLLPYNEQFF
D gene: NA; clone size: few; J gene: TRBJ1-1; V gene: TRBV19; CDR3 DNA: TGTGCCAGTAGCGACAGGAAGAACACTGAAGCTTTCTTT; CDR3 protein: CASSDRKNTEAFF
D gene: NA; clone size: NA; J gene: TRBJ2-7; V gene: TRBV5-1; CDR3 DNA: TGCGCCAGCGCCCTAGACGGCTACGAGCAGTACTTC; CDR3 protein: CASALDGYEQYF
D gene: NA; clone size: few; J gene: TRBJ2-7; V gene: TRBV18; CDR3 DNA: TGTGCCAGCTCACTCGGGGACGAGCAGTACTTC; CDR3 protein: CASSLGDEQYF
D gene: NA; clone size: NA; J gene: TRBJ2-7; V gene: TRBV6-5; CDR3 DNA: TGTGCCAGCAGTTCAACTAGGTCCCACGAGCAGTACTTC; CDR3 protein: CASSSTRSHEQYF
D gene: TRBD1; clone size: NA; J gene: TRBJ2-3; V gene: TRBV15; CDR3 DNA: TGTGCCACCAGCAGGACCGGGACAGGCCTCTGGAAAGATACGCAGTATTTT; CDR3 protein: CATSRTGTGLWKDTQYF
D gene: NA; clone size: once; J gene: TRBJ1-5; V gene: TRBV4-2; CDR3 DNA: TGTGCCAGCAGCCAAGAGTTTGCAGGAGGCGTTATCGTCCCCCAGCATTTT; CDR3 protein: CASSQEFAGGVIVPQHF
D gene: NA; clone size: NA; J gene: TRBJ2-6; V gene: TRBV7-8; CDR3 DNA: TGTGCCAGCAGCTTAGCGGACAGCTCTGGGGCCAACGTCCTGACTTTC; CDR3 protein: CASSLADSSGANVLTF
D gene: TRBD1; clone size: NA; J gene: TRBJ1-5; V gene: TRBV27; CDR3 DNA: TGTGCCAGCAGTGTTCTCCAGGGGGGTAGCAATCAGCCCCAGCATTTT; CDR3 protein: CASSVLQGGSNQPQHF
D gene: NA; clone size: NA; J gene: TRBJ2-3; V gene: TRBV14; CDR3 DNA: TGTGCCAGCAGCCAGGGCCTCTCGGATACGCAGTATTTT; CDR3 protein: CASSQGLSDTQYF
D gene: NA; clone size: NA; J gene: TRBJ2-7; V gene: TRBV6-1; CDR3 DNA: TGTGCCAGCAGTGAAGACGGGTTTAGCTCCTACGAGCAGTACTTC; CDR3 protein: CASSEDGFSSYEQYF
D gene: NA; clone size: NA; J gene: TRBJ2-7; V gene: TRBV27; CDR3 DNA: TGTGCCACTTCGGGGTCCTATCCTTCCTACGAGCAGTACTTC; CDR3 protein: CATSGSYPSYEQYF